The clone carrying this TCR beta chain occurred once. Its antigen remains unknown. Only in-frame clones appear in the TCRdb table, and some are missing; sequencing was by immunoSEQ multiplex PCR. In the table there are some 500,000 clones, 95% to 96% of which are singletons. The sample is drawn from a study of shared clonotypes between healthy human individuals. Whole-study findings and limits: What naive subsets generally showed was a larger estimated richness than memory subsets showed.

Germline assignment: CDR1 MNHNY and CDR2 SVGAGI (reference sequence). V gave up 5 bases and J gave up 2 bases, with 10 bases separating them. CDR3 size: 13 residues. The genes are TRBV6-6 and TRBJ2-7; D might be TRBD1 (5 bases). The TCR was taken from a woman aged 25 to 39 in good health. Specimen: naive CD4+ T cells sorted from blood. Subset here: CD45RA+ positively selected. The CDR3 protein is CASSDDSAYEQYF. CDR3 in DNA: TGTGCCAGCAGTGATGACAGCGCCTACGAGCAGTACTTC.